This note documents a single T cell receptor beta chain sequence. The antigen is unknown. The CDR3 is 15 amino acids. Trimming left V 6 bases short and J 8 bases short, with 20 bases between. Three rounds of nested PCR, following a modified ARM-PCR protocol, produced the TCRbeta library. Each CDR3 protein is one row after TCRdb ran MiXCR on the multiplex PCR reads. The profile shows more than 60,000 distinct CDR3 sequences, more than 75% of them singletons. These data come from a study of tumor and adjacent non-tumor tissue in lung cancer. On the study more broadly: Each sample yielded a few million productive TCRbeta reads on average. Study findings and constraints: Tumor repertoires had a smaller top 100 clone share than normal lung.

This sample's RNA came from whole unsorted tissue. This non-tumor lung sample came from over 3 cm beyond the tumor edge. The TCR sequence derives from a man between 60 and 75 years old with non-small cell lung cancer. The sequenced sample was distant non-tumor lung tissue. The chain has TRBV12-3 or TRBV12-4 and TRBJ2-1, with D tentatively TRBD1 (6 bases). This CDR3 is CASSPGQGMSDEQFF. The DNA for the CDR3 is TGTGCCAGCAGCCCGGGACAAGGTATGTCGGATGAGCAGTTCTTC.